This T cell receptor beta chain comes out of a study of neurological immune-mediated disorders. Findings and caveats of the study: Expansion of TCR clones was greatest in HTLV-1-associated myelopathy and smallest in multiple sclerosis, where it fell below that of healthy controls. None of the CDR3 amino acid sequences in expanded clones turned up in more than one subject, which points to private repertoires in all groups.

The cDNA was generated through 5'RACE incorporating 10-nucleotide random UMIs. TCRdb analysed the 5' RACE reads with MiXCR anew, one entry per CDR3 protein. The sample yields approximately 68,000 distinct CDR3 sequences, 4.8% seen once. The V gene lost 5 bases and the J gene lost 5 bases, with 13 bases spanning the gap. The germline V gene encodes CDR1 SEHNR and CDR2 FQNEAQ (reference sequence). CDR3 length: 14 residues. This clonotype showed up many times. Antigen: not known. The genes are TRBV7-9 and TRBJ2-1; maybe TRBD2 (6 bases). The sequence was collected from a woman aged 70-85 years with multiple sclerosis. Material for sequencing was PBMCs. CDR3 region: CASSPRTTNNEQFF. The CDR3, as DNA: TGTGCCAGCAGCCCACGGACTACAAACAATGAGCAGTTCTTC.